The subject of this entry is one T cell receptor beta chain. Measured with immunoSEQ multiplex PCR; TCRdb has only the in-frame clones, and not every one. Among around 330,000 clones, over 65% were seen once, and the ten largest hold about 9.4%. This specimen belongs to a study of shared clonotypes between healthy human individuals. Specimen: memory CD4+ T cells sorted from blood. Subset here: CD45RA-negative fraction. The receptor comes from a man aged 30 to 45 in good health.

CDR3 DNA sequence: TGTGCCAGCAGCCAAGATAAGGCAGGACCTCGCACAGATACGCAGTATTTT. It yields the protein CASSQDKAGPRTDTQYF. V and J are TRBV4-2 and TRBJ2-3; D not resolved. Looked up from germline, CDR1 is LGHNA and CDR2 is YNFKEQ. This CDR3 has 17 amino acids. With 0 bases removed from V and 1 base from J, the gap between germline ends came to 14 bases.